The 4 T cell receptor beta chains listed next were all sequenced from one sample in a study of healthy donors' naive CD4 and CD8 T cells. Starting from around 500 ng of total RNA, TCR libraries were made with linear amplification. Via MiXCR, TCRdb re-called the reads, giving one row per CDR3 protein. The profile shows 200,000 or so distinct CDR3 sequences, around 80% of them singletons. Input material: naive CD4+ and CD8+ T cells sorted from blood, pooled from several donors. These receptors came from a pool of human donors in good health; the sample pools cells from several healthy donors.

J is TRBJ2-7 and V is TRBV29-1; possibly TRBD2 for D (6 bases). Germline CDR1 and CDR2: SQVTM and ANQGSEA. The CDR3 contains 13 residues. Trimming removed 2 bases from V and 7 bases from J, with 15 bases in between. The CDR3, as DNA: TGCAGCGTTGAAATTCTGGGGGGACCAGAGCAGTACTTC. Its protein is CSVEILGGPEQYF.

V gene TRBV29-1 combines with J gene TRBJ2-7; unclear D gene. Trimming shortened V by 7 bases and J by 0 bases, and 10 bases separated the two germline ends. CDR3 length: 12 residues. The V gene's germline CDR1 is SQVTM and CDR2 ANQGSEA. CDR3 residues: CSATSFSYEQYF. The CDR3 nucleotides are TGCAGCGCTACATCATTCTCCTACGAGCAGTACTTC.

The CDR3 nucleotides are TGTGCCAGCAGTTACTCCTTCGACGTCGAGACCCAGTACTTC. It translates to CASSYSFDVETQYF. This chain uses TRBV6-2 or TRBV6-3 with TRBJ2-5, with D uncertain. The CDR3 extends over 14 amino acids. Germline loops: CDR1 MNHEY, CDR2 SVGEGT. Between the trimmed V and J ends, which lost 0 bases and 5 bases, there was a span of 10 bases.

The chain couples TRBV29-1 to TRBJ2-7, with 7 nucleotides matching TRBD2. The CDR3 loop spans 14 amino acids. In germline, CDR1 is SQVTM, CDR2 ANQGSEA. Trimming removed 4 bases from V and 4 bases from J; junction bases left unmatched: 10. This CDR3 is CSVAWASGVYEQYF. The CDR3 DNA sequence: TGCAGCGTTGCGTGGGCTAGCGGCGTATACGAGCAGTACTTC.